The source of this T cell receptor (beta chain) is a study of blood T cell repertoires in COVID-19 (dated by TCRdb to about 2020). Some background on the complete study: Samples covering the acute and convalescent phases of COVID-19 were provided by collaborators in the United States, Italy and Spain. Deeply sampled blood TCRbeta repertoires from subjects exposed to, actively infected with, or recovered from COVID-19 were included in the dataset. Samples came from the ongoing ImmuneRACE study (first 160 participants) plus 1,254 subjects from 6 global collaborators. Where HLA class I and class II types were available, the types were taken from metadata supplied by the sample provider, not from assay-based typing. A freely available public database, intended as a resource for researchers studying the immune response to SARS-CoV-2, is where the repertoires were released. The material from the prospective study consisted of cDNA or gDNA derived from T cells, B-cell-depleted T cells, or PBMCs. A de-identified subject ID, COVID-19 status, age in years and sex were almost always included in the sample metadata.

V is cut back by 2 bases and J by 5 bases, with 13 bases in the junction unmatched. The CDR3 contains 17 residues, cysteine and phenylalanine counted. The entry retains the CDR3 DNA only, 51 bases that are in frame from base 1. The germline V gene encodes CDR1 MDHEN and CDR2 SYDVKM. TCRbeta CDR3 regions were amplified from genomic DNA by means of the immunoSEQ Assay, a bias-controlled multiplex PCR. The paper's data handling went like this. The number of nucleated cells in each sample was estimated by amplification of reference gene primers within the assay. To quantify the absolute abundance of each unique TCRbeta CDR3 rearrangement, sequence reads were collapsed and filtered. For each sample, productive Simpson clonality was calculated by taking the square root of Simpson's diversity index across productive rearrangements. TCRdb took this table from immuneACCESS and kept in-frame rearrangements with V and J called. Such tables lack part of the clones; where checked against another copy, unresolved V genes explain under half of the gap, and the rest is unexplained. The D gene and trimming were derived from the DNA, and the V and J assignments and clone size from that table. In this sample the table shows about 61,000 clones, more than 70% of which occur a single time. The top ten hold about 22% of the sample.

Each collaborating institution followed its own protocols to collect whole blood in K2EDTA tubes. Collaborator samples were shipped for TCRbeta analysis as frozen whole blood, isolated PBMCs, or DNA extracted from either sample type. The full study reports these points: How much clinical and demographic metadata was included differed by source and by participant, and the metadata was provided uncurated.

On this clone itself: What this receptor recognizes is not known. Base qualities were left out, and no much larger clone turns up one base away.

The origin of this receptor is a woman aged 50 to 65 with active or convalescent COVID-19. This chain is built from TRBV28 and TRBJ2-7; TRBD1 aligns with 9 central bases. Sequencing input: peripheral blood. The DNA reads TGTGCCAGCAGTTTAGTATACCCGGGACAGGGTTCTGACGAGCAGTACTTC. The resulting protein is CASSLVYPGQGSDEQYF.